What follows are 13 T cell receptor beta chains derived from one specimen sequenced in a study of Graves' ophthalmopathy and Graves' hyperthyroidism. The TCR beta CDR3 regions underwent amplification from RNA transcripts. RT-PCR in the first round used HTBI primers; a second-round multiplex PCR followed. TCRdb re-derived calls from the multiplex PCR reads in MiXCR, one entry per CDR3 protein. Among 200,000 to 250,000 distinct CDR3 sequences, under 25% were seen once, and the ten largest hold roughly 45%. Sequenced: peripheral blood. The receptors shown here come from a woman between 45 and 65 years old with Graves' ophthalmopathy.

This clonotype was found many times. This chain connects TRBV10-3 to TRBJ2-5; no clear D gene. Germline V CDR1 and CDR2: ENHRY, SYGVKD. V was cut by 4 bases and J by 2 bases, with 11 bases left in between. This CDR3 has 14 residues. The CDR3 reads CAISGPAVQETQYF. DNA for the CDR3: TGTGCCATCAGTGGTCCGGCAGTACAAGAGACCCAGTACTTC.

This clonotype was counted ten times or more. The gene calls are TRBV27 and TRBJ1-1; 11 nucleotides align to TRBD1. The CDR3 runs to 18 residues. Looked up from germline, CDR1 is MNHEY and CDR2 is SMNVEV (reference sequence). V was pared by 7 bases and J by 4 bases, with 17 bases of the junction left unmatched. The DNA of the CDR3 is TGTGCCAGCAAGAGATATCCGGGACAGGGGGAGTTTAGCACTGAAGCTTTCTTT. This sequence encodes CASKRYPGQGEFSTEAFF.

This clonotype appeared many times. The genes are TRBV25-1 and TRBJ1-3; D is unresolved. The CDR3 runs to 17 residues. V lost 1 base and J 0 bases, leaving 13 bases between the germline ends. Germline loops: CDR1 MGHDK, CDR2 SYGVNS. CDR3 sequence reads: CASSEFKEASSGNTIYF. CDR3 nucleotides: TGTGCCAGCAGTGAATTTAAGGAAGCGAGCTCTGGAAACACCATATATTTT.

This clonotype was observed many times. The chain joins TRBV7-8 to TRBJ2-2; D unclear. This CDR3 is 17 amino acids long. Trimming cost V 7 bases and J 0 bases, with 18 bases left between them. Germline CDR1 reads SGHVS; CDR2 reads FQNEAQ. The CDR3 loop is CASTPPRRISNTGELFF. The DNA for the CDR3 is TGTGCCAGCACCCCCCCCCGGAGAATCTCGAACACCGGGGAGCTGTTTTTT.

The V gene is TRBV19, the J gene TRBJ1-1; D unclear. V dropped 3 bases and J dropped 4 bases, with 12 bases sitting between them. Germline lookup yields CDR1 LNHDA and CDR2 SQIVND (reference sequence). The CDR3 totals 14 residues. As DNA, the CDR3 is TGTGCCAGTAGTATTTCAGGATGGGGCACTGAAGCTTTCTTT. Amino acid sequence: CASSISGWGTEAFF.

This clonotype was counted ten times or more. The chain's CDR3 is CASSKENTEAFF. The CDR3 nucleotides are TGTGCCAGTAGTAAGGAGAACACTGAAGCTTTCTTT. The rearrangement links TRBV19 to TRBJ1-1, with D uncertain. Germline V lookup: CDR1 LNHDA, CDR2 SQIVND (reference sequence). CDR3 size: 12 residues. V was clipped by 4 bases and J by 1 base, with 4 bases between them.

The sample holds many counts of this clonotype. V usage is TRBV9 and J usage is TRBJ2-2; TRBD1 matches at 9 bases. V lost 7 bases and J lost 5; bases outside the gene matches: 9. CDR1 SGDLS and CDR2 YYNGEE come from the germline V gene. The CDR3 spans 15 residues. The CDR3 DNA reads TGTGCCAGCTCGTTCCCCGGGACAGGGACCGGGGAGCTGTTTTTT. Its protein product is CASSFPGTGTGELFF.

This clonotype came up many times. This chain connects TRBV6-1 to TRBJ2-7, with 7 bases that match TRBD1. V was pared by 4 bases and J by 1 base, with 4 bases of the junction left unmatched. The CDR3 spans 14 residues. Germline assignment: CDR1 MNHNS and CDR2 SASEGT. CDR3 DNA sequence: TGTGCCAGCAGTGCCCAGGGGGTGTCCTACGAGCAGTACTTC. Its protein is CASSAQGVSYEQYF.

This clonotype was seen ten or more times. The V gene is TRBV18, the J gene TRBJ1-1, with 10 bases identical to TRBD1. V trimming: 3 bases; J trimming: 5 bases; junction bases outside the gene matches: 6. CDR3 length: 15 amino acids. Per the germline V gene, CDR1 is KGHSH and CDR2 is LQKENI. The CDR3: CASSPGPGQGTEAFF. The CDR3, as DNA: TGTGCCAGCTCACCGGGGCCGGGACAGGGGACTGAAGCTTTCTTT.

The chain is built from TRBV3-1 and TRBJ2-3, with TRBD2 as a possible D gene (6 bases). Deletions cut 5 bases from V and 8 bases from J, with 11 bases between. CDR3 size: 12 residues. Germline V lookup: CDR1 LGHDT, CDR2 YNNKEL (reference sequence). The CDR3: CASSSGTPTQYF. The CDR3 coding sequence is TGTGCCAGCAGCTCCGGGACTCCTACGCAGTATTTT.

This clonotype has ten or more counts. The chain uses TRBV20-1 and TRBJ2-6; 7 positions agree with TRBD1. The CDR3 contains 17 residues. Germline assignment: CDR1 DFQATT and CDR2 SNEGSKA (reference sequence). Germline trimming cut 1 base from V and 0 bases from J; bases unmatched to any gene: 6. Written as DNA, the CDR3 is TGCAGTGCTAGAGCCCGGACAGGAACCTCTGGGGCCAACGTCCTGACTTTC. This translates into CSARARTGTSGANVLTF.

This clonotype was recorded many times. The rearrangement links TRBV5-1 to TRBJ2-7, with D unresolved. The CDR3 sequence is 13 residues long. The germline gives CDR1 SGHRS, CDR2 YFSETQ. V was shortened by 4 bases and J by 0 bases, with 8 bases between the two germline ends. The CDR3 spells CASSPPNSYEQYF. DNA of the CDR3: TGCGCCAGCAGCCCACCCAACTCCTACGAGCAGTACTTC.

Remarks on this clonotype: A clone one base away is much larger, so this may be a read error. The rearrangement joins TRBV29-1 to TRBJ2-7; no firm D call. Trimming removed 4 bases at V and 7 bases at J, with 14 bases between. CDR1 is SQVTM and CDR2 is ANQGSEA in the germline V gene. The CDR3 runs 12 residues. Here the CDR3 reads CSVGEQTEEQYF. Here the CDR3 DNA reads TGCAGCGTTGGAGAACAAACAGAGGAGCAGTACTTC.